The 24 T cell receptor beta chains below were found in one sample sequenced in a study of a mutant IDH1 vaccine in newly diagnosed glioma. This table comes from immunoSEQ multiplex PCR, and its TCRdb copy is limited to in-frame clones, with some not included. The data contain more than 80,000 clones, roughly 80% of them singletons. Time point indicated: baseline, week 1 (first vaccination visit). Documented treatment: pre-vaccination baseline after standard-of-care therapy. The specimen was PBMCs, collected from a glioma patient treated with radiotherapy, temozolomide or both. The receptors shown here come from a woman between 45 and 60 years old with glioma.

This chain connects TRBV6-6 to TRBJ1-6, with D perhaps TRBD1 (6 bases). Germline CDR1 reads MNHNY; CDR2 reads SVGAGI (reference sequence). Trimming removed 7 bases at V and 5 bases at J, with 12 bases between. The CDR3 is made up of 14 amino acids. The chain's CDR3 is CASTLGADNSPLHF. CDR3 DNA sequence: TGTGCCAGCACCCTGGGGGCAGATAATTCACCCCTCCACTTT.

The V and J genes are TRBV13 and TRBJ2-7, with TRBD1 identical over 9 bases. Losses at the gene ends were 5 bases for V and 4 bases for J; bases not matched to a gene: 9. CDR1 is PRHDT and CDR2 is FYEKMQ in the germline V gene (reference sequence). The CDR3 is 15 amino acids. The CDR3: CASSPAGTGLYEQYF. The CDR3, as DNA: TGTGCCAGCAGCCCCGCCGGGACAGGGTTATACGAGCAGTACTTC.

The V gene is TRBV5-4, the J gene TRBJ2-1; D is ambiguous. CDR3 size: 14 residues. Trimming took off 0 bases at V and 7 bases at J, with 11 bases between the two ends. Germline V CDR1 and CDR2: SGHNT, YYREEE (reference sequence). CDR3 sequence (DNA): TGTGCCAGCAGCTTGGCCATGCGTTCGAATGAGCAGTTCTTC. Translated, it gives CASSLAMRSNEQFF.

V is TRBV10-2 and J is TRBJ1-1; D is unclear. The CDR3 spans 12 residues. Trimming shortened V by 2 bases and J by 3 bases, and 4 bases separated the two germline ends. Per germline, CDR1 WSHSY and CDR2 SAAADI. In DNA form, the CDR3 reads TGCGCCAGCAGTGAGGCGTACACTGAAGCTTTCTTT. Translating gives CASSEAYTEAFF.

For the CDR3, the DNA is TGTGCCAGCAGTTACTCGATTCGGTCCGGGGAGCTGTTTTTT. This encodes CASSYSIRSGELFF. This chain uses TRBV6-5 with TRBJ2-2; no clear D. The germline gives CDR1 MNHEY, CDR2 SVGAGI. Between the trimmed V and J ends, which lost 0 bases and 6 bases, there was a span of 8 bases. The CDR3 is made up of 14 amino acids.

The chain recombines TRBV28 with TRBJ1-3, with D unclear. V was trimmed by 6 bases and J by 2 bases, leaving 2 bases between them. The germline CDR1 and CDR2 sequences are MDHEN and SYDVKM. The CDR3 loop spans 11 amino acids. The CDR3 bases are TGTGCCAGCAGCCCTGGAAACACCATATATTTT. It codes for CASSPGNTIYF.

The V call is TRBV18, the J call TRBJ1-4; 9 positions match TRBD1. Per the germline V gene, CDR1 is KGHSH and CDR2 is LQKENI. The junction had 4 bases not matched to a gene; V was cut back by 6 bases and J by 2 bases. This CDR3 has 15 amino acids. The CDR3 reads CASSITGGTNEKLFF. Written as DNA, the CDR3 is TGTGCCAGCTCGATTACAGGGGGCACTAATGAAAAACTGTTTTTT.

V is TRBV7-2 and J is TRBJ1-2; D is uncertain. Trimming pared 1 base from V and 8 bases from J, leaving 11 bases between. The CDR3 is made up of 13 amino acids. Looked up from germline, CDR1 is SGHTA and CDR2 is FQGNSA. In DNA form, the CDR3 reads TGTGCCAGCAGCTTAGGAGGGAAGGAAGGCTACACCTTC. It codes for CASSLGGKEGYTF.

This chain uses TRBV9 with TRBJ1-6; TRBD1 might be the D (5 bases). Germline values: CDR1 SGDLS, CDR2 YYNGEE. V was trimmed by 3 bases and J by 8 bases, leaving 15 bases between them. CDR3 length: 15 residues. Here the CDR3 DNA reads TGTGCCAGCAGCGCCGGTGGGGGTCCGCATTCACCCCTCCACTTT. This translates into CASSAGGGPHSPLHF.

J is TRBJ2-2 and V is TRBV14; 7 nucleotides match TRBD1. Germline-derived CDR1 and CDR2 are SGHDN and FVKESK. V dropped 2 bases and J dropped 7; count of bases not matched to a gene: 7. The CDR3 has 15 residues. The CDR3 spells CASSQLGGGHGELFF. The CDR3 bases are TGTGCCAGCAGCCAATTAGGGGGCGGTCACGGGGAGCTGTTTTTT.

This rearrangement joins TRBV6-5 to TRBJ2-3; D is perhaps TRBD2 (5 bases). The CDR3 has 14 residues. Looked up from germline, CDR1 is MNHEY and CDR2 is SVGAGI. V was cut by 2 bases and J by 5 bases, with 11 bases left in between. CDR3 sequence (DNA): TGTGCCAGCAGTTACCGAGGAGAGGGAGATACGCAGTATTTT. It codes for CASSYRGEGDTQYF.

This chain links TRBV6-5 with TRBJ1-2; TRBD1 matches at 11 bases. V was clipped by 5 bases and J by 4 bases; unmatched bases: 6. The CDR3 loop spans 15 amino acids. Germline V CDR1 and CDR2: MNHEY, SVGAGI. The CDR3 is CASSPWTGGLYGYTF. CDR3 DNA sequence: TGTGCCAGCAGTCCATGGACAGGGGGCCTCTATGGCTACACCTTC.

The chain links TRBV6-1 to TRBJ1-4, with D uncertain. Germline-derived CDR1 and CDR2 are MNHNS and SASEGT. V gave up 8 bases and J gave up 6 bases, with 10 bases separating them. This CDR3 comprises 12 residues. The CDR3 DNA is TGTGCCAGCTCAACAGACTATGAAAAACTGTTTTTT. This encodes CASSTDYEKLFF.

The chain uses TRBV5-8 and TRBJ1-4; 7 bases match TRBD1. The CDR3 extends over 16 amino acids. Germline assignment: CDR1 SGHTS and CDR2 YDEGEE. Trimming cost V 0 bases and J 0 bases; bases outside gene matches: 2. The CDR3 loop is CASSLGRGATNEKLFF. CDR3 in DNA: TGTGCCAGCAGCTTGGGCAGGGGGGCAACTAATGAAAAACTGTTTTTT.

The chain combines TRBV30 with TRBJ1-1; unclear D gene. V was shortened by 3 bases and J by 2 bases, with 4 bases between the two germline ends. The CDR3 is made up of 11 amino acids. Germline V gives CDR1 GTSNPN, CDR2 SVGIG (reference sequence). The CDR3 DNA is TGTGCCTGGAGGGGTAACACTGAAGCTTTCTTT. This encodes CAWRGNTEAFF.

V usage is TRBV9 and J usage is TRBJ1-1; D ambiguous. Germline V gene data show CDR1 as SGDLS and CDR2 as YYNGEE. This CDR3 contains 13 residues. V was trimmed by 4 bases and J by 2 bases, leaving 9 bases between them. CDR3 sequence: CASSYSQNTEAFF. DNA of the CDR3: TGTGCCAGCAGCTACAGTCAAAACACTGAAGCTTTCTTT. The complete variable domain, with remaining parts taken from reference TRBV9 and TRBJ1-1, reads DSGVTQTPKHLITATGQRVTLRCSPRSGDLSVYWYQQSLDQGLQFLIQYYNGEERAKGNILERFSAQQFPDLHSELNLSSLELGDSALYFCASSYSQNTEAFFGQGTRLTVV.

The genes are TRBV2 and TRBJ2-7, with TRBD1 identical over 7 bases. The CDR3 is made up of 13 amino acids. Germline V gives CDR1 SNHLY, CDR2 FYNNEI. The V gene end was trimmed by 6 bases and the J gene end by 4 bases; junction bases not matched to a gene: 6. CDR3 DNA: TGTGCCAGCAGGAGGACAGGACTGTACGAGCAGTACTTC. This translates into CASRRTGLYEQYF.

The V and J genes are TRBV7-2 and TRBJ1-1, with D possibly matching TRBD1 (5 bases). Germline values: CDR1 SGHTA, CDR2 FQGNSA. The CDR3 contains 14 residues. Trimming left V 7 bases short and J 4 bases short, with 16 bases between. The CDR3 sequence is CASKGRWGSTEAFF. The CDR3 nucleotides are TGTGCCAGCAAGGGCCGTTGGGGGTCCACTGAAGCTTTCTTT.

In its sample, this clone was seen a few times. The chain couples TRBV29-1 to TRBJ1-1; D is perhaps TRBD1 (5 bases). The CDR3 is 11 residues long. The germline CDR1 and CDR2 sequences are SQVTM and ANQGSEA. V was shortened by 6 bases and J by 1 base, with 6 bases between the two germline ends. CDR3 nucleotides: TGCAGCGTCAGGGAGAACACTGAAGCTTTCTTT. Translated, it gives CSVRENTEAFF.

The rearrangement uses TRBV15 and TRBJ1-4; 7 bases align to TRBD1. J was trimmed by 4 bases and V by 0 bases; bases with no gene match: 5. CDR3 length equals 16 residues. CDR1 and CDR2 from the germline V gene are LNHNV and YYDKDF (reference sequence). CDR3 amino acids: CATSREPGQLNEKLFF. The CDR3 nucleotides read TGTGCCACCAGCAGAGAACCGGGACAGCTTAATGAAAAACTGTTTTTT.

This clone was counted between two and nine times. CDR3 loop: CASTAGQGEAFF. The CDR3 DNA is TGTGCCAGCACCGCGGGACAGGGGGAAGCTTTCTTT. The gene calls are TRBV7-9 and TRBJ1-1; 10 positions agree with TRBD1. V lost 7 bases, J lost 8 bases, and 4 bases stayed unmatched. The CDR3 has 12 amino acids. Germline V gene sequence: CDR1 SEHNR, CDR2 FQNEAQ (reference sequence).

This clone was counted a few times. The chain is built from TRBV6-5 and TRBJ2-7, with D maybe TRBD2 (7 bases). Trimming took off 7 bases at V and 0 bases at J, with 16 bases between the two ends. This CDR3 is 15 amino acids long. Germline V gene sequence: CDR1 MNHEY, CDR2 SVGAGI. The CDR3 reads CASTSRRGGSYEQYF. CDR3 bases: TGTGCCAGCACCTCTCGTAGGGGGGGCTCCTACGAGCAGTACTTC.

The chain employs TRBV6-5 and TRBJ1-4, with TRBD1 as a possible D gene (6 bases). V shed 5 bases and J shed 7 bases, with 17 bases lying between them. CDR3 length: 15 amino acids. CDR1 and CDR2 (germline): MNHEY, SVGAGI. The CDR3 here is CASSPYTYRVEKLFF. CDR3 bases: TGTGCCAGCAGTCCCTACACTTACAGGGTTGAAAAACTGTTTTTT.

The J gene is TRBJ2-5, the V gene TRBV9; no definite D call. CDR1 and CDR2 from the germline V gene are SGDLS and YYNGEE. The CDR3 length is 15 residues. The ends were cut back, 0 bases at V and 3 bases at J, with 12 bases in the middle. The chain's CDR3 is CASSVGPLREETQYF. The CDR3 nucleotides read TGTGCCAGCAGCGTAGGGCCTCTAAGGGAAGAGACCCAGTACTTC.